This T cell receptor (beta chain) was documented in a study of OX40 agonist ivuxolimab in advanced cancers. Measured with immunoSEQ multiplex PCR; TCRdb has only the in-frame clones, and not every one. Found here are about 98,000 clones, 90% to 95% of them singletons; the top ten hold roughly 0.26%. V lost 1 base and J lost 8, with 9 bases in between. The CDR3 totals 13 residues. Germline CDR1 reads SGHDN; CDR2 reads FVKESK. Drawing of blood for sampling happened at baseline, at cycle 4 day 1, and at cycle 7 day 1. Sequencing was performed on CD4+ or CD8+ T cells sorted from blood, taken in a trial of the OX40 agonist ivuxolimab. The chain has TRBV14 and TRBJ2-1; the D gene could be TRBD1 or TRBD2 (5 bases each). The clonotype comes from an adult with an advanced solid tumor such as melanoma, head and neck, liver or kidney cancer. DNA of the CDR3: TGTGCCAGCAGCCAAGTACTGGGGGATGAGCAGTTCTTC. Protein product: CASSQVLGDEQFF. Based on the CDR3 plus reference TRBV14 and TRBJ2-1, the full variable domain is EAGVTQFPSHSVIEKGQTVTLRCDPISGHDNLYWYRRVMGKEIKFLLHFVKESKQDESGMPNNRFLAERTGGTYSTLKVQPAELEDSGVYFCASSQVLGDEQFFGPGTRLTVL.